Presented here are 6 T cell receptor beta chains from one specimen sequenced in a study of regulatory dendritic cells for organ transplantation. TCRdb's copy holds only in-frame clones and misses some; the assay was immunoSEQ multiplex PCR. The data contain fewer than 40,000 clones, about 90% of them singletons. Sequencing used naive CD8+ T cells from blood. Subset meaning: CD45RA+ naive T cells. These receptors came from a human donor in good health.

J is TRBJ2-3 and V is TRBV29-1; TRBD2 aligns across 11 bases. There are 15 residues in the CDR3. After removal of 8 bases from V and 4 bases from J, the junction contained 11 bases not matched to a gene. The germline V gene has CDR1 SQVTM and CDR2 ANQGSEA. The CDR3 loop reads CSTQPLAGVADTQYF. Written as DNA, the CDR3 is TGCAGCACCCAACCACTAGCGGGAGTAGCAGATACGCAGTATTTT.

The chain couples TRBV5-1 to TRBJ2-2, with D unclear. CDR1 is SGHRS and CDR2 is YFSETQ in the germline V gene. The CDR3 consists of 11 residues. V gave up 4 bases and J gave up 7 bases, with 5 bases separating them. Here the CDR3 DNA reads TGCGCCAGCAGCGCAGACGGGGAGCTGTTTTTT. Protein sequence: CASSADGELFF.

In this sample, this clone turned up once. The V gene is TRBV13, the J gene TRBJ2-5; 10 bases match TRBD2. The CDR3 totals 15 residues. V was pared by 6 bases and J by 4 bases, with 8 bases of the junction left unmatched. Germline V lookup: CDR1 PRHDT, CDR2 FYEKMQ (reference sequence). Here the CDR3 reads CASSEAGGPGETQYF. CDR3 DNA: TGTGCCAGCAGTGAAGCGGGGGGGCCTGGAGAGACCCAGTACTTC.

The genes are TRBV7-2 and TRBJ1-1; no clear D gene. V was cut by 2 bases and J by 4 bases, with 11 bases left in between. The germline CDR1 and CDR2 sequences are SGHTA and FQGNSA. The CDR3 spans 14 residues. The CDR3 region is CASSLYLGVTEAFF. The CDR3 nucleotides read TGTGCCAGCAGCTTATACCTCGGGGTCACTGAAGCTTTCTTT.

This chain links TRBV7-9 with TRBJ1-2; unclear D gene. Germline CDR1 reads SEHNR; CDR2 reads FQNEAQ (reference sequence). V was clipped by 4 bases and J by 3 bases, with 6 bases between them. The CDR3 loop spans 12 amino acids. The CDR3 is CASSSRHYGYTF. The CDR3 bases are TGTGCCAGCAGCTCTCGTCACTATGGCTACACCTTC.

The V and J genes are TRBV5-8 and TRBJ1-5; perhaps TRBD1 as D (5 bases). The CDR3 is 13 amino acids. Germline V gives CDR1 SGHTS, CDR2 YDEGEE. V lost 2 bases to trimming and J lost 7 bases, with 10 bases between them. This CDR3 reads CASSFGGDQPQHF. CDR3 nucleotides: TGTGCCAGCAGCTTTGGTGGGGACCAGCCCCAGCATTTT.